The 30 T cell receptor beta chains below all came from one sample that was sequenced in a study of shared clonotypes between healthy human individuals. Method: immunoSEQ multiplex PCR; TCRdb's copy keeps in-frame clones and lacks some. The sample has more than 400,000 clones, around 80% seen once. Sequenced material: PBMCs. These receptors came from a woman in her forties in good health. Some clones in this sample may be carry-over from other donors' samples.

The CDR3 DNA is TGTGCCAGCCAGGGTGATGGCTACACCTTC. As protein: CASQGDGYTF. V gene TRBV2 combines with J gene TRBJ1-2; TRBD1 is a possible D gene (5 bases). Trimming shortened V by 8 bases and J by 6 bases, and 7 bases separated the two germline ends. The CDR3 contains 10 residues. The germline V gene encodes CDR1 SNHLY and CDR2 FYNNEI.

This sequence joins TRBV28 and TRBJ2-7, with 7 bases that match TRBD1. J lost 12 bases, V lost 5 bases, and 7 bases had no gene match. Looked up from germline, CDR1 is MDHEN and CDR2 is SYDVKM. The CDR3 spans 11 residues. The CDR3 DNA reads as TGTGCCAGCAGTCGCAGACAGGGTGTGTACTTC. Translating gives CASSRRQGVYF.

The rearrangement uses TRBV11-2 and TRBJ2-1, with TRBD2 matching 9 bases. CDR3 length equals 13 residues. Trimming at V came to 5 bases and at J to 7 bases, leaving 3 bases not matched to a gene. Looked up from germline, CDR1 is SGHAT and CDR2 is FQNNGV. CDR3 DNA: TGTGCCAGCAGCACGGGACTAGCAAATGAGCAGTTCTTC. Translation gives CASSTGLANEQFF.

This clone was counted a single time. J is TRBJ2-7 and V is TRBV7-2; TRBD1 aligns across 10 bases. V lost 3 bases, J lost 4 bases, and 3 bases stayed unmatched. The CDR3 runs to 14 residues. In germline, CDR1 is SGHTA, CDR2 FQGNSA. The CDR3 is CASSLDRGFYEQYF. Here the CDR3 DNA reads TGTGCCAGCAGCTTGGACAGGGGGTTTTACGAGCAGTACTTC.

The chain carries TRBV30 and TRBJ2-1, with a possible D match to TRBD2 (5 bases). Trimming took off 1 base at V and 2 bases at J, with 12 bases between the two ends. Germline CDR1 and CDR2: GTSNPN and SVGIG (reference sequence). CDR3 length: 15 amino acids. CDR3 in amino acids: CAWSEGLEAYNEQFF. In nucleotides, the CDR3 is TGTGCCTGGAGTGAAGGATTGGAGGCCTACAATGAGCAGTTCTTC.

The table lists this clone with a count of one. The CDR3: CASRTSGELFF. DNA for the CDR3: TGTGCCAGCCGTACATCCGGGGAGCTGTTTTTT. The chain carries TRBV27 and TRBJ2-2; D call uncertain. Germline V gene data show CDR1 as MNHEY and CDR2 as SMNVEV (reference sequence). Trimming stripped 8 bases from V and 6 bases from J, with 7 bases between. This CDR3 contains 11 residues.

The chain combines TRBV5-4 with TRBJ1-2, with D possibly being TRBD1 (6 bases). The V end lost 6 bases, the J end lost 2 bases, and 17 bases lay between the germline ends. Per germline, CDR1 SGHNT and CDR2 YYREEE (reference sequence). This CDR3 contains 15 residues. The CDR3 nucleotides are TGTGCCAGCACCTCCACCGGGACACCAAACTATGGCTACACCTTC. Translated: CASTSTGTPNYGYTF.

V gene TRBV4-2 combines with J gene TRBJ2-1; 7 bases fit TRBD2. V gave up 4 bases and J gave up 2 bases; unmatched junction bases: 11. Germline V gene data show CDR1 as LGHNA and CDR2 as YNFKEQ. CDR3 length: 17 residues. The CDR3 spells CASSPEAAGTTYNEQFF. The CDR3, as DNA: TGTGCCAGCAGCCCGGAGGCGGCGGGGACTACCTACAATGAGCAGTTCTTC.

This chain joins TRBV4-3 and TRBJ1-1; D ambiguous. Germline CDR1 reads LGHNA; CDR2 reads YSLEER. V shed 0 bases and J shed 5 bases, with 7 bases lying between them. This CDR3 has 13 residues. The CDR3 DNA reads TGCGCCAGCAGCCAAGAGACGCGTACTGAAGCTTTCTTT. Encoded protein: CASSQETRTEAFF.

V is TRBV6-6 and J is TRBJ2-2; D is possibly TRBD1 or TRBD2 (5 bases each). CDR3 length: 13 amino acids. Germline assignment: CDR1 MNHNY and CDR2 SVGAGI (reference sequence). Trimming shortened V by 6 bases and J by 5 bases, and 10 bases separated the two germline ends. CDR3 DNA sequence: TGTGCCAGCAGAGAGGGGTCGACCGGGGAGCTGTTTTTT. Its protein is CASREGSTGELFF.

This rearrangement joins TRBV28 to TRBJ2-7, with 9 positions matching TRBD1. The CDR3 totals 13 residues. In germline, CDR1 is MDHEN, CDR2 SYDVKM. V was clipped by 6 bases and J by 2 bases; unmatched bases: 2. CDR3 protein: CASRDRGTYEQYF. CDR3 nucleotide sequence: TGTGCCAGCAGGGACAGGGGAACCTACGAGCAGTACTTC.

The chain has TRBV19 and TRBJ1-4; no clear D gene. The CDR3 length is 14 residues. Trimming took 6 bases from V and 6 from J, leaving 14 bases between them. The germline V gene has CDR1 LNHDA and CDR2 SQIVND (reference sequence). The CDR3 coding sequence is TGTGCCAGTAGCCTCACGTTCGGGTATGAAAAACTGTTTTTT. Residues: CASSLTFGYEKLFF.

Only a few counts were recorded for this clone. This rearrangement joins TRBV28 to TRBJ1-1; D is unclear. From germline, CDR1 is MDHEN and CDR2 SYDVKM. Between the trimmed V and J ends, which lost 1 base and 3 bases, there was a span of 9 bases. CDR3 length equals 14 residues. The CDR3 sequence is CASSLFRYHTEAFF. The DNA for the CDR3 is TGTGCCAGCAGTTTATTTCGGTATCACACTGAAGCTTTCTTT. The full variable domain, rest sourced from reference TRBV28 and TRBJ1-1, is DVKVTQSSRYLVKRTGEKVFLECVQDMDHENMFWYRQDPGLGLRLIYFSYDVKMKEKGDIPEGYSVSREKKERFSLILESASTNQTSMYLCASSLFRYHTEAFFGQGTRLTVV.

The V call is TRBV5-1, the J call TRBJ2-7; 7 bases are a match to TRBD2. J lost 0 bases, V lost 4 bases, and 7 bases had no gene match. The CDR3 length is 15 residues. Germline V lookup: CDR1 SGHRS, CDR2 YFSETQ. CDR3 in DNA: TGCGCCAGCAGCGACTCTAGCGGAGCCTCCTACGAGCAGTACTTC. This sequence encodes CASSDSSGASYEQYF.

The chain links TRBV5-1 to TRBJ1-1; 7 nucleotides match TRBD1. This CDR3 is 13 amino acids long. In germline, CDR1 is SGHRS, CDR2 YFSETQ. V lost 4 bases and J lost 1; bases outside the gene matches: 1. The CDR3: CASSNRGNTEAFF. For the CDR3, the DNA is TGCGCCAGCAGCAACAGGGGGAACACTGAAGCTTTCTTT.

The V call is TRBV2, the J call TRBJ1-1; TRBD1 agrees at 7 bases. CDR3 length equals 13 residues. J was trimmed by 10 bases and V by 6 bases; bases with no gene match: 11. Germline CDR1 reads SNHLY; CDR2 reads FYNNEI. Here the CDR3 DNA reads TGTGCCAGCAGGCGTGAGGGCCGGGACAGAGCTTTCTTT. It is translated as CASRREGRDRAFF.

The rearrangement uses TRBV7-9 and TRBJ2-5; 11 bases match TRBD2. V trimming: 6 bases; J trimming: 0 bases; junction bases outside the gene matches: 9. CDR1 is SEHNR, CDR2 FQNEAQ, per germline (reference sequence). This CDR3 is built from 17 residues. In DNA, the CDR3 is TGTGCCAGCAGTTTTACTAGCGGGAGCCAGTACCAAGAGACCCAGTACTTC. This codes for CASSFTSGSQYQETQYF.

The chain is built from TRBV7-6 and TRBJ2-7, with TRBD1 as a possible D gene (5 bases). CDR1 and CDR2 (germline): SGHVS, FNYEAQ. The CDR3 contains 14 residues. V dropped 1 base and J dropped 4 bases, with 11 bases sitting between them. CDR3 residues: CASSLEDKRYEQYF. Here the CDR3 DNA reads TGTGCCAGCAGCTTAGAGGACAAAAGGTACGAGCAGTACTTC.

V gene TRBV5-1 combines with J gene TRBJ2-7; 7 bases agree with TRBD1. Trimming at V came to 0 bases and at J to 4 bases, leaving 4 bases not matched to a gene. Germline assignment: CDR1 SGHRS and CDR2 YFSETQ. The CDR3 consists of 14 residues. CDR3 loop: CASSLDRGLYEQYF. The CDR3 bases are TGCGCCAGCAGCTTGGACAGGGGCCTTTACGAGCAGTACTTC.

In this sample, this clone turned up a few times. The J gene is TRBJ2-1, the V gene TRBV7-9; 10 bases fit TRBD2. Germline V gene data show CDR1 as SEHNR and CDR2 as FQNEAQ (reference sequence). The CDR3 consists of 14 residues. The junction had 8 bases not matched to a gene; V was cut back by 11 bases and J by 4 bases. CDR3 residues: CAGSGTSAYNEQFF. Written as DNA, the CDR3 is TGTGCCGGCTCCGGGACTAGCGCTTACAATGAGCAGTTCTTC. Together with reference TRBV7-9 and TRBJ2-1, the CDR3 gives the full variable domain: DTGVSQNPRHKITKRGQNVTFRCDPISEHNRLYWYRQTLGQGPEFLTYFQNEAQLEKSRLLSDRFSAERPKGSFSTLEIQRTEQGDSAMYLCAGSGTSAYNEQFFGPGTRLTVL.

The CDR3 loop reads CASSLTLRDGDEQFF. CDR3 DNA: TGTGCCAGCAGCTTAACATTGCGGGACGGAGATGAGCAGTTCTTC. The chain uses TRBV7-2 and TRBJ2-1, with D maybe TRBD2 (6 bases). Germline lookup yields CDR1 SGHTA and CDR2 FQGNSA. The CDR3 loop spans 15 amino acids. Trimming removed 2 bases from V and 8 bases from J, with 16 bases in between.

This clone has just a few counts. The V call is TRBV4-2, the J call TRBJ2-1; TRBD2 aligns across 8 bases. V trimming: 0 bases; J trimming: 9 bases; junction bases outside the gene matches: 4. CDR1 and CDR2 (germline): LGHNA, YNFKEQ. The CDR3 spans 14 residues. DNA for the CDR3: TGTGCCAGCAGCCAAGACCGGACTAGCTTTGAGCAGTTCTTC. It yields the protein CASSQDRTSFEQFF.

This sequence joins TRBV6-6 and TRBJ2-7; D is possibly TRBD1 or TRBD2 (5 bases each). Trimming stripped 2 bases from V and 7 bases from J, with 6 bases between. This CDR3 is 11 amino acids long. CDR1 is MNHNY and CDR2 is SVGAGI in the germline V gene (reference sequence). CDR3 sequence: CASSYEGEQYF. CDR3 coding DNA: TGTGCCAGCAGTTACGAGGGGGAGCAGTACTTC.

This clone was seen a handful of times. V is TRBV19 and J is TRBJ2-5; perhaps D is TRBD1 or TRBD2 (7 bases each). From germline, CDR1 is LNHDA and CDR2 SQIVND (reference sequence). V lost 4 bases to trimming and J lost 4 bases, with 16 bases between them. CDR3 length equals 15 residues. The CDR3: CASSTHRGGSETQYF. In DNA form, the CDR3 reads TGTGCCAGTAGTACACACAGGGGAGGGTCAGAGACCCAGTACTTC.

In regard to this clone: Given a much more abundant clone one base away, this may be a read error. V gene TRBV29-1 combines with J gene TRBJ1-4, with 8 bases matching TRBD1. V dropped 3 bases and J dropped 8; count of bases not matched to a gene: 14. This CDR3 is 16 amino acids long. CDR1 and CDR2 (germline): SQVTM, ANQGSEA. The CDR3 is CSVDPYRTGCQEKLFF. The CDR3 nucleotides are TGCAGCGTTGACCCCTACCGGACAGGGTGCCAGGAAAAACTGTTTTTT.

The chain uses TRBV19 and TRBJ2-1, with 12 bases fitting TRBD2. Germline lookup yields CDR1 LNHDA and CDR2 SQIVND (reference sequence). This CDR3 comprises 15 residues. Trimming removed 6 bases from V and 5 bases from J; junction bases left unmatched: 5. The CDR3 region is CASRGLAGINNEQFF. DNA for the CDR3: TGTGCCAGTAGAGGACTAGCGGGGATAAACAATGAGCAGTTCTTC.

The chain is built from TRBV6-5 and TRBJ1-1; 7 bases match TRBD1. V lost 5 bases and J lost 0; bases outside the gene matches: 6. CDR1 and CDR2 (germline): MNHEY, SVGAGI. The CDR3 runs 15 residues. Here the CDR3 DNA reads TGTGCCAGCAGTCAAGGGGACAGATTGAACACTGAAGCTTTCTTT. Amino acids: CASSQGDRLNTEAFF.

The gene calls are TRBV2 and TRBJ2-7; 8 bases align to TRBD1. V lost 4 bases, J lost 1 base, and 3 bases stayed unmatched. This CDR3 contains 14 residues. The germline gives CDR1 SNHLY, CDR2 FYNNEI. This CDR3 is CASSAQGASYEQYF. CDR3 coding DNA: TGTGCCAGCAGTGCCCAGGGGGCGTCCTACGAGCAGTACTTC.

This chain links TRBV18 with TRBJ1-2; D is unresolved. This CDR3 comprises 19 residues. The germline V gene has CDR1 KGHSH and CDR2 LQKENI. Trimming removed 2 bases from V and 1 base from J, with 23 bases in between. The CDR3 loop is CASSPTGNTRSEFNYGYTF. The CDR3 nucleotides read TGTGCCAGCTCACCAACCGGGAACACCAGGTCCGAATTTAACTATGGCTACACCTTC. Filled out from reference TRBV18 and TRBJ1-2, the complete variable domain reads NAGVMQNPRHLVRRRGQEARLRCSPMKGHSHVYWYRQLPEEGLKFMVYLQKENIIDESGMPKERFSAEFPKEGPSILRIQQVVRGDSAAYFCASSPTGNTRSEFNYGYTFGSGTRLTVV.

The rearrangement joins TRBV7-2 to TRBJ2-1, with 10 nucleotides matching TRBD2. The CDR3 has 15 residues. The germline gives CDR1 SGHTA, CDR2 FQGNSA. J was trimmed by 2 bases and V by 6 bases; bases with no gene match: 4. The CDR3 nucleotides are TGTGCCAGCAGGTACCTAGCGGGAGCCTACAATGAGCAGTTCTTC. Translating gives CASRYLAGAYNEQFF.